In this sample, the clone carrying this TCR beta chain turned up many times. TCRdb fed the PCR reads into MiXCR, producing one record per CDR3 protein. The data show about 32,000 distinct CDR3 sequences, about 19% seen once. Unmatched junction bases numbered 4, after V lost 4 bases and J lost 0 bases. The CDR3 covers 15 residues. Germline CDR1 is MDHEN and CDR2 is SYDVKM. This sample was taken from a study of molecular identifiers for immune sequencing clone quantification. V usage is TRBV28 and J usage is TRBJ2-7; 9 bases are shared with TRBD2. Sequencing used naive CD8+ T cells from blood, with Jurkat cell RNA spiked in. Subset of the sample: FACS-sorted CD8+CD4-CCR7+CD45RA+ naive T cells. This receptor was taken from a human donor in good health. Some libraries in this study had Jurkat cell RNA spiked in. The DNA for the CDR3 is TGTGCCAGCAGTTCACTAGCGGGTAGCTCCTACGAGCAGTACTTC. It translates to CASSSLAGSSYEQYF.